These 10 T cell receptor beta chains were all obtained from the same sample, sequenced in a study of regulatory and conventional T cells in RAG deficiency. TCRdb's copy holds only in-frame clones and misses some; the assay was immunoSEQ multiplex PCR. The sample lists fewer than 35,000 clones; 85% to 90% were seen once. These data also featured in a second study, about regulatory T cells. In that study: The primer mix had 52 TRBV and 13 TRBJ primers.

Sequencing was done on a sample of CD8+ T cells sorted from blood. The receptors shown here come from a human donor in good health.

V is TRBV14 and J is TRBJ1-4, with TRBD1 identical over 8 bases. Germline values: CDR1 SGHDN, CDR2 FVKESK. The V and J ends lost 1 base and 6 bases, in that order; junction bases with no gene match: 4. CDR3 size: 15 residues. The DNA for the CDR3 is TGTGCCAGCAGCCAAGGGACAGGGTCTTATGAAAAACTGTTTTTT. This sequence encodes CASSQGTGSYEKLFF.

CDR3 bases: TGCGCCAGCAGCCAAGAAGGGGCAGATACGCAGTATTTT. Translation: CASSQEGADTQYF. The rearrangement joins TRBV4-1 to TRBJ2-3, with D possibly TRBD1 on 5 matching bases. V was shortened by 0 bases and J by 4 bases, with 5 bases between the two germline ends. Per germline, CDR1 MGHRA and CDR2 YSYEKL. This CDR3 has 13 amino acids.

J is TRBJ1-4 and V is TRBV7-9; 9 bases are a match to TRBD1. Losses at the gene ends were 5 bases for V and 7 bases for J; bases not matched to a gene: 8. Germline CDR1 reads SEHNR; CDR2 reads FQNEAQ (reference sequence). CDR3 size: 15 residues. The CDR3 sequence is CASSRTGGAVEKLFF. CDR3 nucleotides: TGTGCCAGCAGCCGCACAGGGGGCGCGGTTGAAAAACTGTTTTTT.

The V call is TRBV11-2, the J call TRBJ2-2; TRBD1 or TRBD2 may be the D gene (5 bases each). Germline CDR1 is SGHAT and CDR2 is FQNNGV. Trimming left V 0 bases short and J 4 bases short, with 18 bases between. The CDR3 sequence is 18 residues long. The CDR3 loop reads CASSLDRGTHLFTGELFF. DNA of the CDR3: TGTGCCAGCAGCTTAGATCGGGGCACCCATCTCTTCACCGGGGAGCTGTTTTTT.

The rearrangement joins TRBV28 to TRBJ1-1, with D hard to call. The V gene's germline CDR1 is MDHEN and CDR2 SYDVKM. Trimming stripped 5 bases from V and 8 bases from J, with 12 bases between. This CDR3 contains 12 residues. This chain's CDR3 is CASSPLKGEAFF. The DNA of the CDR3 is TGTGCCAGCAGTCCCCTGAAGGGCGAAGCTTTCTTT.

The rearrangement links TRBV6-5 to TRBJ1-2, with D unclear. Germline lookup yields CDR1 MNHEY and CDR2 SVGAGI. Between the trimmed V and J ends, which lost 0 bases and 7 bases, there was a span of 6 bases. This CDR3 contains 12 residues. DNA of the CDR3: TGTGCCAGCAGTTACTCGAGCGGTGGCTACACCTTC. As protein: CASSYSSGGYTF.

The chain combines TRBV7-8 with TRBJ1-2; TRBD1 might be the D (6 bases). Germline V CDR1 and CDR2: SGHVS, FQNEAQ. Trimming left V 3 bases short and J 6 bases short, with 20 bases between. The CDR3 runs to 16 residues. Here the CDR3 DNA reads TGTGCCAGCAGCTTGGGGGGGGCAGGGCCTTTAGATGGCTACACCTTC. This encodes CASSLGGAGPLDGYTF. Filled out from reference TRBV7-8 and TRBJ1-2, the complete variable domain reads GAGVSQSPRYKVAKRGQDVALRCDPISGHVSLFWYQQALGQGPEFLTYFQNEAQLDKSGLPSDRFFAERPEGSVSTLKIQRTQQEDSAVYLCASSLGGAGPLDGYTFGSGTRLTVV.

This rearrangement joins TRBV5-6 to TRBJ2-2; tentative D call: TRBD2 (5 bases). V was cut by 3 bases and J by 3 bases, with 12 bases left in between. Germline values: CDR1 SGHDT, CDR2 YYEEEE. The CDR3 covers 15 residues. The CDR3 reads CASSYGGGHTGELFF. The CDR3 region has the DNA TGTGCCAGCAGCTACGGAGGAGGACACACCGGGGAGCTGTTTTTT.

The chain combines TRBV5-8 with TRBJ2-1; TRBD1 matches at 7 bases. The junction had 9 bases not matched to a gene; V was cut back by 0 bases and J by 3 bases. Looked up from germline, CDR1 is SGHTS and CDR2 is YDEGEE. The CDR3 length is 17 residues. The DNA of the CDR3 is TGTGCCAGCAGCTTGGCGGACAGGCAGATACTCTACAATGAGCAGTTCTTC. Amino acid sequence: CASSLADRQILYNEQFF. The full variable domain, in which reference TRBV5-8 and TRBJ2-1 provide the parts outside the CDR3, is EAGVTQSPTHLIKTRGQQATLRCSPISGHTSVYWYQQALGLGLQFLLWYDEGEERNRGNFPPRFSGRQFPNYSSELNVNALELEDSALYLCASSLADRQILYNEQFFGPGTRLTVL.

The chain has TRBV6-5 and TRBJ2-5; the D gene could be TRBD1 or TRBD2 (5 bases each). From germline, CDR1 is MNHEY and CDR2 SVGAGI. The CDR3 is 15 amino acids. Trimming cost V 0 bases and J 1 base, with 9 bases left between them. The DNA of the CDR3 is TGTGCCAGCAGTTACTCGGCAGGGACCCAAGAGACCCAGTACTTC. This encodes CASSYSAGTQETQYF.